This T cell receptor beta chain was sequenced during a study of shared clonotypes between healthy human individuals. Background on the study: The study enrolled a couple of women and a few men aged 18 to 49. Three CD4 naive, three CD4 memory, two CD8 naive and one CD8 memory plate were used per donor.

Naivety among CD8 cells was defined by CD45RO negativity and positive CCR7 selection, thereby excluding terminally differentiated effector memory CD45RA+ cells. The assay ran at deep level. Produced via immunoSEQ multiplex PCR; TCRdb's table is partial and in-frame only. This table holds about 600,000 clones, about 95% found once. There are 13 residues in the CDR3. The V segment lost 5 bases and the J segment 4 bases; nucleotides outside the gene matches: 3. Germline V gene sequence: CDR1 MNHEY, CDR2 SVGAGI. The rearrangement uses TRBV6-5 and TRBJ2-3; TRBD1 matches 7 bases. The TCR originated in a woman aged 30 to 39 in good health. The sequenced sample was naive CD8+ T cells sorted from blood. In DNA form, the CDR3 reads TGTGCCAGCAGTCGAGGGGGCTCAGATACGCAGTATTTT. Translating it yields CASSRGGSDTQYF.